This passage covers 32 T cell receptor beta chains from one sample sequenced in a study of T cell clonotyping in hematopoietic cell transplantation (dated by TCRdb to the early 2020s). Library preparation employed the immunoSEQ multiplex PCR assay. This immuneACCESS table, as held by TCRdb, lists in-frame sequences with V and J called but not all clones. Of the missing ones, under half trace to an unresolved V gene in checked studies; the others have no known cause. This sample has more than 15,000 clones in its table, and approximately 83% of those were observed once. About 4.5% of the sample is taken by the ten largest. The sample consisted of peripheral blood mononuclear cells. Receptor source: a middle-aged woman in good health. Some clones in this sample may be carry-over from other donors' samples.

V usage is TRBV5-4 and J usage is TRBJ2-5; 9 bases line up with TRBD1. The CDR3 has 15 residues. Germline V lookup: CDR1 SGHNT, CDR2 YYREEE (reference sequence). The V and J ends lost 4 bases and 5 bases, in that order; junction bases with no gene match: 9. CDR3 DNA: TGTGCCAGCAGCGTCCGGGACAGGGAGGGGGAGACCCAGTACTTC. Its protein product is CASSVRDREGETQYF.

This chain connects TRBV5-4 to TRBJ1-4; 7 bases are a match to TRBD1. CDR1 is SGHNT and CDR2 is YYREEE in the germline V gene (reference sequence). V lost 0 bases to trimming and J lost 7 bases; unmatched junction nucleotides: 6. The CDR3 consists of 15 residues. Written as DNA, the CDR3 is TGTGCCAGCAGCTTGGAGGGACAGAGGGGTGAAAAACTGTTTTTT. This translates into CASSLEGQRGEKLFF.

The chain joins TRBV19 to TRBJ2-1, with 7 bases fitting TRBD2. Germline CDR1 LNHDA, CDR2 SQIVND (reference sequence). CDR3 length equals 15 residues. Unmatched junction bases numbered 7, after V lost 6 bases and J lost 2 bases. CDR3 loop: CASSPGGLAYNEQFF. CDR3 nucleotides: TGTGCCAGTAGCCCGGGGGGTTTGGCCTACAATGAGCAGTTCTTC.

The V gene is TRBV13, the J gene TRBJ1-2; D is unclear. Germline V CDR1 and CDR2: PRHDT, FYEKMQ (reference sequence). The CDR3 totals 14 residues. Trimming cost V 0 bases and J 4 bases, with 9 bases left between them. The CDR3 here is CASSLGLGAYGYTF. CDR3 bases: TGTGCCAGCAGCTTAGGCCTTGGAGCCTATGGCTACACCTTC.

The chain uses TRBV5-4 and TRBJ2-1; 9 bases fit TRBD2. CDR1 and CDR2 from the germline V gene are SGHNT and YYREEE (reference sequence). The CDR3 has 15 amino acids. J lost 6 bases, V lost 4 bases, and 8 bases had no gene match. The CDR3 loop reads CASSHVLAGSNEQFF. As DNA, the CDR3 is TGTGCCAGCAGCCACGTGCTAGCGGGAAGCAATGAGCAGTTCTTC.

The chain combines TRBV10-1 with TRBJ1-2, with D perhaps matching TRBD1 (6 bases). Germline CDR1 is WNHNN and CDR2 is SYGVQD (reference sequence). The CDR3 runs to 14 residues. Trimming shortened V by 5 bases and J by 2 bases, and 12 bases separated the two germline ends. CDR3: CASSYRQDNYGYTF. The CDR3, as DNA: TGCGCCAGCAGTTACCGACAGGACAACTATGGCTACACCTTC.

The gene calls are TRBV30 and TRBJ1-1, with a tentative D call TRBD1 (6 bases). Germline V CDR1 and CDR2: GTSNPN, SVGIG (reference sequence). The V and J ends lost 2 bases and 7 bases respectively, with 17 bases between them. The CDR3 is 14 amino acids. CDR3 residues: CAWSTGHGGDEAFF. DNA of the CDR3: TGTGCCTGGAGTACGGGACACGGAGGGGATGAAGCTTTCTTT.

The chain couples TRBV5-1 to TRBJ2-7; unclear D gene. In germline, CDR1 is SGHRS, CDR2 YFSETQ. V gave up 2 bases and J gave up 3 bases, with 3 bases separating them. The CDR3 sequence is 11 residues long. The CDR3 here is CASSFNYEQYF. CDR3 DNA: TGCGCCAGCAGCTTCAACTACGAGCAGTACTTC.

The J gene is TRBJ2-3, the V gene TRBV7-3; D remains unclear. The V gene lost 3 bases and the J gene lost 4 bases, with 11 bases spanning the gap. CDR3 length equals 14 residues. Germline values: CDR1 SGHTA, CDR2 FQGTGA. Here the CDR3 reads CASSFYGKADTQYF. The DNA for the CDR3 is TGTGCCAGCAGCTTCTATGGGAAGGCAGATACGCAGTATTTT.

Points on this clone: A clone one base away is much larger, so this may be a read error. Other DNA sequences in this sample translate to the same CDR3. The rearrangement uses TRBV29-1 and TRBJ1-1; TRBD1 agrees at 7 bases. The CDR3 covers 10 residues. J gave up 14 bases and V 5 bases, and 8 bases lay outside the gene matches. CDR1 SQVTM and CDR2 ANQGSEA come from the germline V gene. The CDR3 nucleotides are TGCAGCGTTTGGGACAGCGCGGCCTTCTTT. Translated: CSVWDSAAFF.

The chain links TRBV14 to TRBJ2-7, with D perhaps matching TRBD1 (5 bases). This CDR3 is 15 amino acids long. Germline V lookup: CDR1 SGHDN, CDR2 FVKESK. V lost 0 bases, J lost 2 bases, and 11 bases lay in between. CDR3 sequence reads: CASSQEGRSPYEQYF. The CDR3 DNA reads TGTGCCAGCAGCCAAGAGGGGCGATCCCCCTACGAGCAGTACTTC.

The chain links TRBV29-1 to TRBJ2-5, with no clear D. With 0 bases removed from V and 5 bases from J, the gap between germline ends came to 4 bases. Per the germline V gene, CDR1 is SQVTM and CDR2 is ANQGSEA. The CDR3 is 11 residues long. Written as DNA, the CDR3 is TGCAGCGTTGAAGATCTGGAGACCCAGTACTTC. It translates to CSVEDLETQYF. Together with reference TRBV29-1 and TRBJ2-5, the CDR3 gives the full variable domain: SAVISQKPSRDICQRGTSLTIQCQVDSQVTMMFWYRQQPGQSLTLIATANQGSEATYESGFVIDKFPISRPNLTFSTLTVSNMSPEDSSIYLCSVEDLETQYFGPGTRLLVL.

The genes are TRBV6-5 and TRBJ1-2; D remains ambiguous. Looked up from germline, CDR1 is MNHEY and CDR2 is SVGAGI. V lost 4 bases and J 3 bases, leaving 15 bases between the germline ends. The CDR3 totals 15 residues. In DNA, the CDR3 is TGTGCCAGCAGTTCCCCGAAAGCTCTTCACTATGGCTACACCTTC. It is translated as CASSSPKALHYGYTF.

The chain carries TRBV25-1 and TRBJ1-1; 7 bases are a match to TRBD1. Looked up from germline, CDR1 is MGHDK and CDR2 is SYGVNS. The V gene end was trimmed by 0 bases and the J gene end by 5 bases; junction bases not matched to a gene: 9. The CDR3 spans 16 residues. The CDR3 is CASSEYPLGQVTEAFF. The DNA of the CDR3 is TGTGCCAGCAGTGAATATCCCCTTGGACAGGTGACTGAAGCTTTCTTT.

This clone was detected a few times. This chain connects TRBV5-6 to TRBJ1-2; TRBD1 aligns across 11 bases. Germline V lookup: CDR1 SGHDT, CDR2 YYEEEE. V shed 4 bases and J 8 bases; nucleotides not matched to a gene: 4. The CDR3 contains 13 residues. The CDR3 coding sequence is TGTGCCAGCAGCGGACAGGGGGCCTACGGCTACACCTTC. Its translation: CASSGQGAYGYTF.

This clone appeared a single time. V and J are TRBV5-1 and TRBJ1-1; D gene unclear. The CDR3 has 13 residues. Per germline, CDR1 SGHRS and CDR2 YFSETQ. Trimming stripped 4 bases from V and 0 bases from J, with 7 bases between. CDR3 sequence: CASSTDLNTEAFF. DNA for the CDR3: TGCGCCAGCAGCACGGACCTGAACACTGAAGCTTTCTTT.

This chain joins TRBV4-2 and TRBJ2-5; 12 bases are shared with TRBD2. The CDR3 has 16 residues. J gave up 3 bases and V 3 bases, and 5 bases lay outside the gene matches. CDR1 is LGHNA and CDR2 is YNFKEQ in the germline V gene. The CDR3: CASSQVGLAGKETQYF. The CDR3 DNA sequence: TGTGCCAGCAGCCAGGTAGGACTAGCGGGAAAAGAGACCCAGTACTTC.

The chain recombines TRBV7-3 with TRBJ2-1, with D perhaps TRBD2 (5 bases). Per the germline V gene, CDR1 is SGHTA and CDR2 is FQGTGA. V lost 3 bases, J lost 9 bases, and 12 bases lay in between. This CDR3 is built from 13 residues. The CDR3 here is CASSFYTRGEQFF. The CDR3 DNA reads TGTGCCAGCAGCTTCTACACCCGGGGTGAGCAGTTCTTC.

J is TRBJ1-4 and V is TRBV9, with D perhaps TRBD1 (6 bases). This CDR3 is built from 15 residues. Per germline, CDR1 SGDLS and CDR2 YYNGEE. V was trimmed by 0 bases and J by 6 bases, leaving 12 bases between them. For the CDR3, the DNA is TGTGCCAGCAGCGTAGTTTCCGGGGGGCATGAAAAACTGTTTTTT. Amino acids: CASSVVSGGHEKLFF.

This rearrangement joins TRBV5-1 to TRBJ2-7; the match to TRBD1 covers 8 bases. The germline V gene has CDR1 SGHRS and CDR2 YFSETQ. This CDR3 contains 14 residues. The junction had 4 bases not matched to a gene; V was cut back by 4 bases and J by 1 base. The CDR3: CASSPGGQSYEQYF. As DNA, the CDR3 is TGCGCCAGCAGCCCAGGGGGCCAGTCCTACGAGCAGTACTTC.

The chain couples TRBV5-6 to TRBJ2-7; D unresolved. This CDR3 has 14 residues. Looked up from germline, CDR1 is SGHDT and CDR2 is YYEEEE. V lost 0 bases and J lost 1, with 8 bases in between. CDR3 sequence (DNA): TGTGCCAGCAGCTTGGGGAGTGGATCCTACGAGCAGTACTTC. Translated: CASSLGSGSYEQYF. Variable domain in full (rest from reference TRBV5-6 and TRBJ2-7): DAGVTQSPTHLIKTRGQQVTLRCSPKSGHDTVSWYQQALGQGPQFIFQYYEEEERQRGNFPDRFSGHQFPNYSSELNVNALLLGDSALYLCASSLGSGSYEQYFGPGTRLTVT.

The J gene is TRBJ1-5, the V gene TRBV5-1; D is possibly TRBD1 (5 bases). The germline gives CDR1 SGHRS, CDR2 YFSETQ. Trimming stripped 0 bases from V and 5 bases from J, with 12 bases between. This CDR3 has 15 residues. CDR3 bases: TGCGCCAGCAGCTTGGCGGGGCGGCGGGATCAGCCCCAGCATTTT. This encodes CASSLAGRRDQPQHF.

J is TRBJ1-2 and V is TRBV4-2; D perhaps matches TRBD1 (5 bases). CDR3 length: 15 residues. Germline V gene data show CDR1 as LGHNA and CDR2 as YNFKEQ. V lost 0 bases, J lost 2 bases, and 10 bases lay in between. In DNA form, the CDR3 reads TGTGCCAGCAGCCAAGATGAGAAGGGGAACTATGGCTACACCTTC. Its protein is CASSQDEKGNYGYTF.

The rearrangement links TRBV1 to TRBJ2-5; TRBD2 is the table's D call and was not checked against the DNA. TRBV1 is marked as a pseudogene. The CDR3 is 16 amino acids. The DNA of the CDR3 is TGCACCAGCAGCTCCACCTCACTAGGTAGTGTGGAGACCCAGTACTTC. Its protein is CTSSSTSLGSVETQYF.

This chain links TRBV28 with TRBJ1-6; 7 nucleotides align to TRBD1. The CDR3 is 17 amino acids. With V trimmed by 2 bases and J by 7 bases, 11 bases remained unmatched. Germline CDR1 is MDHEN and CDR2 is SYDVKM. The CDR3 loop is CASSLKYRDRENSPLHF. CDR3 nucleotide sequence: TGTGCCAGCAGTTTAAAGTACAGAGACAGGGAAAATTCACCCCTCCACTTT.

The chain combines TRBV4-3 with TRBJ1-2; the D gene is possibly TRBD1 (5 bases). Germline V gene sequence: CDR1 LGHNA, CDR2 YSLEER. V was shortened by 0 bases and J by 2 bases, with 13 bases between the two germline ends. This CDR3 contains 16 residues. In DNA form, the CDR3 reads TGCGCCAGCAGCCAAGATCAGGGCAGGATAAACTATGGCTACACCTTC. It yields the protein CASSQDQGRINYGYTF.

On this clone: The junction does not match germline at one end; this may be a read error. This chain uses TRBV30 with TRBJ2-7; possibly TRBD2 for D (6 bases). CDR3 size: 14 residues. CDR1 is GTSNPN, CDR2 SVGIG, per germline (reference sequence). The CDR3 DNA sequence: TGTGCCTGGGGTGTAGCGGAAAAAGTATACGAGCAGTACTTC. Protein: CAWGVAEKVYEQYF.

The rearrangement links TRBV4-1 to TRBJ2-6, with D perhaps TRBD1 or TRBD2 (6 bases each). Germline-derived CDR1 and CDR2 are MGHRA and YSYEKL. The CDR3 has 17 residues. V lost 1 base to trimming and J lost 4 bases, with 14 bases between them. This CDR3 is CASSQVGGTRGANVLTF. The CDR3 nucleotides read TGCGCCAGCAGCCAAGTCGGAGGGACAAGGGGGGCCAACGTCCTGACTTTC.

The rearrangement joins TRBV6-5 to TRBJ1-4, with D unclear. The CDR3 contains 14 residues. The germline gives CDR1 MNHEY, CDR2 SVGAGI. V shed 6 bases and J shed 8 bases, with 16 bases lying between them. CDR3 protein: CASSPAASYEKLFF. CDR3 coding DNA: TGTGCCAGCAGCCCAGCCGCGTCCTACGAAAAACTGTTTTTT.

The chain employs TRBV2 and TRBJ1-1; 9 positions match TRBD1. The ends lost 7 bases at V and 3 bases at J; junction bases unmatched: 3. CDR1 is SNHLY, CDR2 FYNNEI, per germline. The CDR3 consists of 13 residues. The CDR3 DNA reads TGTGCCAGCACTAGGGACAGGGACACTGAAGCTTTCTTT. Protein: CASTRDRDTEAFF.

The chain carries TRBV4-2 and TRBJ2-7; TRBD2 matches 12 bases. The V gene end was trimmed by 4 bases and the J gene end by 4 bases; junction bases not matched to a gene: 8. The germline V gene encodes CDR1 LGHNA and CDR2 YNFKEQ. The CDR3 extends over 16 amino acids. CDR3 nucleotides: TGTGCCAGCAGCCCCACACTTGGGACTAGCGGGTACGAGCAGTACTTC. This translates into CASSPTLGTSGYEQYF.

This chain joins TRBV4-1 and TRBJ2-5, with TRBD2 identical over 7 bases. Germline-derived CDR1 and CDR2 are MGHRA and YSYEKL. This CDR3 is built from 14 residues. V lost 5 bases, J lost 2 bases, and 5 bases stayed unmatched. The CDR3 protein is CASSRPGGQETQYF. CDR3 sequence (DNA): TGCGCCAGCAGCAGGCCCGGGGGGCAAGAGACCCAGTACTTC.